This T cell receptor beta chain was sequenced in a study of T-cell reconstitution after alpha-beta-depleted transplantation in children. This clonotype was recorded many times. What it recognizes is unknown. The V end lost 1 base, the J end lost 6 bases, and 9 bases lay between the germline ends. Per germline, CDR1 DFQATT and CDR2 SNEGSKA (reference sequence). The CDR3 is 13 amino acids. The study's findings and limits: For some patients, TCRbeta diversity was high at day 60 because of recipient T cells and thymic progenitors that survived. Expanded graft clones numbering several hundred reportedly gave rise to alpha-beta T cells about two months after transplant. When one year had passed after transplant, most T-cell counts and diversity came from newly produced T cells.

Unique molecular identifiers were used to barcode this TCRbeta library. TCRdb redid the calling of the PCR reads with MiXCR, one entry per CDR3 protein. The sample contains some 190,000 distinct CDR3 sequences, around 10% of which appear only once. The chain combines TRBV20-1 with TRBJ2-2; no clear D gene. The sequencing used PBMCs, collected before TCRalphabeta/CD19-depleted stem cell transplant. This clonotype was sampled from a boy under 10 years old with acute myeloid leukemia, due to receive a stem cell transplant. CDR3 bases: TGCAGTGCTAGAGCGGTAGGGTCCGGGGAGCTGTTTTTT. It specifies CSARAVGSGELFF.